This TCR beta chain derives from a study of CD8+ T cells in alopecia areata. After isolation, RNA underwent reverse transcription to generate cDNA as the sequencing template. Only in-frame clones appear in the TCRdb table, and some are missing; sequencing was by immunoSEQ multiplex PCR. The sample records roughly 120,000 clones, about two fifths being singletons. Sequenced material: CD4+ T cells sorted from blood. The receptor's source is a human donor with alopecia areata.

CDR3 DNA sequence: TGTGCCAGCAGCTTCACCGGGACCGGGGAGCTGTTTTTT. Translated: CASSFTGTGELFF. The chain combines TRBV7-2 with TRBJ2-2, with D hard to call. This CDR3 is built from 13 residues. CDR1 is SGHTA, CDR2 FQGNSA, per germline. V was shortened by 3 bases and J by 5 bases, with 7 bases between the two germline ends.